One T cell receptor (beta chain) is described in this entry. Its antigen is unidentified. Mismatch with germline at one junction end may stem from a read error. The data were obtained in a study of cytomegalovirus exposure and HLA in healthy donors. Background on the study: Findings of an earlier analysis included some 120 million unique TCR beta sequences from roughly 180 million T cells. Study-wide findings and caveats: Researchers reported in a later analysis that a missense DCLRE1C variant was tied to TCR beta V- and J-gene trimming. Common viral pathogens seemed, in a later analysis, to connect with several of the most significant clusters. Associated with cytomegalovirus, according to the listing, were 150 to 200 TCR beta chains.

CDR1 is SGHTA and CDR2 is FQGNSA in the germline V gene. This CDR3 region has 13 residues. PCR employed 60 Vbeta and 13 Jbeta primers. Only in-frame clones appear in the TCRdb table, and some are missing; sequencing was by immunoSEQ multiplex PCR. Here the sample spans around 94,000 clones, about four fifths being singletons. This clonotype was obtained from a woman aged 40 to 50 in good health and CMV-seronegative. The chain joins TRBV7-2 to TRBJ1-1, with 9 bases aligning to TRBD1. Sequenced sample: PBMCs. The CDR3 region has the DNA TGTGCCAGCAGTTTAGGGACAGGGAAGGCAGCTTTCTTT. Its protein is CASSLGTGKAAFF.